Listed here are 30 T cell receptor beta chains from one sample, sequenced in a study of cytomegalovirus exposure and HLA in healthy donors. Sequencing used immunoSEQ multiplex PCR; TCRdb keeps in-frame clones, though not all of them. In the table there are over 110,000 clones, almost 85% of which are singletons. Specimen: PBMCs. The receptors derive from a young woman in good health and CMV-seronegative.

The CDR3: CASSGAGVLNSNTEAFF. CDR3 in DNA: TGCGCCAGCAGCGGAGCAGGGGTTTTGAATTCGAACACTGAAGCTTTCTTT. The chain couples TRBV5-1 to TRBJ1-1, with D possibly being TRBD1 (6 bases). This CDR3 is 17 amino acids long. Germline V gene data show CDR1 as SGHRS and CDR2 as YFSETQ. V was cut by 4 bases and J by 1 base, with 20 bases left in between.

The chain couples TRBV19 to TRBJ2-7, with 10 nucleotides matching TRBD1. J was trimmed by 12 bases and V by 5 bases; bases with no gene match: 10. Germline V gene data show CDR1 as LNHDA and CDR2 as SQIVND (reference sequence). This CDR3 spans 13 amino acids. CDR3 bases: TGTGCCAGTAGTTCCGGGACAGGGGATCCGGGGTACTTC. It yields the protein CASSSGTGDPGYF.

V usage is TRBV30 and J usage is TRBJ2-3; 9 bases line up with TRBD2. The junction had 12 bases not matched to a gene; V was cut back by 0 bases and J by 2 bases. The CDR3 extends over 18 amino acids. Germline loops: CDR1 GTSNPN, CDR2 SVGIG (reference sequence). The CDR3 DNA sequence: TGTGCCTGGAGTGTAATGTGGGTGAGCGGGGGGACCACAGATACGCAGTATTTT. Translation gives CAWSVMWVSGGTTDTQYF.

The chain uses TRBV19 and TRBJ1-6; D is undetermined. Germline values: CDR1 LNHDA, CDR2 SQIVND (reference sequence). The CDR3 is made up of 17 amino acids. Trimming pared 4 bases from V and 4 bases from J, leaving 17 bases between. The CDR3 bases are TGTGCCAGTAGTAACCTCCTTTCGATACTTTATAATTCACCCCTCCACTTT. It is translated as CASSNLLSILYNSPLHF.

The gene calls are TRBV5-1 and TRBJ1-3, with a weak D call TRBD1 (6 bases). V lost 1 base, J lost 0 bases, and 8 bases lay in between. This CDR3 region has 15 residues. CDR1 SGHRS and CDR2 YFSETQ come from the germline V gene. CDR3 sequence (DNA): TGCGCCAGCAGCTTGCAGGGACACTCTGGAAACACCATATATTTT. Its translation is CASSLQGHSGNTIYF.

CDR3 coding DNA: TGTGCCAGCAGCGTAGGGCAAAGCGGGGGGCTGGAAGAGACCCAGTACTTC. Translation gives CASSVGQSGGLEETQYF. The V and J genes are TRBV9 and TRBJ2-5; TRBD2 agrees at 9 bases. The germline gives CDR1 SGDLS, CDR2 YYNGEE. V lost 0 bases and J lost 3; bases outside the gene matches: 9. This CDR3 contains 17 residues. The complete variable domain, with remaining parts taken from reference TRBV9 and TRBJ2-5, reads DSGVTQTPKHLITATGQRVTLRCSPRSGDLSVYWYQQSLDQGLQFLIQYYNGEERAKGNILERFSAQQFPDLHSELNLSSLELGDSALYFCASSVGQSGGLEETQYFGPGTRLLVL.

The chain is built from TRBV27 and TRBJ2-7, with 9 nucleotides matching TRBD1. The CDR3 sequence is 14 residues long. J was trimmed by 5 bases and V by 6 bases; bases with no gene match: 8. The germline V gene has CDR1 MNHEY and CDR2 SMNVEV (reference sequence). CDR3 sequence: CASSLLGQGNEQYF. The CDR3 bases are TGTGCCAGCAGCCTCCTGGGACAGGGAAACGAGCAGTACTTC.

V gene TRBV11-2 combines with J gene TRBJ2-2, with a tentative D call TRBD2 (7 bases). This CDR3 comprises 17 residues. The V end was cut by 2 bases, the J end by 2 bases, with 15 bases between. Germline V gives CDR1 SGHAT, CDR2 FQNNGV. CDR3 sequence (DNA): TGTGCCAGCAGCTTAAGACGAGGGGGACTAAACACCGGGGAGCTGTTTTTT. Amino acids: CASSLRRGGLNTGELFF.

The chain employs TRBV7-6 and TRBJ2-5; D might be TRBD1 (5 bases). Germline V gives CDR1 SGHVS, CDR2 FNYEAQ. The CDR3 totals 15 residues. The ends were cut back, 5 bases at V and 0 bases at J, with 13 bases in the middle. Here the CDR3 reads CASSRGSLYQETQYF. The CDR3 nucleotides are TGTGCCAGCAGCAGGGGCAGCCTGTACCAAGAGACCCAGTACTTC.

This sequence joins TRBV5-1 and TRBJ2-5, with a weak D call TRBD2 (6 bases). This CDR3 has 15 residues. From germline, CDR1 is SGHRS and CDR2 YFSETQ. Trimming shortened V by 0 bases and J by 2 bases, and 11 bases separated the two germline ends. CDR3 residues: CASSLAGGRQETQYF. In nucleotides, the CDR3 is TGCGCCAGCAGCTTGGCCGGGGGAAGGCAAGAGACCCAGTACTTC.

In DNA form, the CDR3 reads TGCGCCAGCAGCCCCGCCCCGGGGATTCTTAACTATGGCTACACCTTC. Translation gives CASSPAPGILNYGYTF. The gene calls are TRBV4-1 and TRBJ1-2, with D hard to call. The CDR3 length is 16 residues. Germline assignment: CDR1 MGHRA and CDR2 YSYEKL. Trimming cost V 4 bases and J 1 base, with 16 bases left between them.

This chain uses TRBV6-6 with TRBJ2-7; possibly TRBD2 for D (5 bases). This CDR3 has 14 amino acids. Germline CDR1 and CDR2: MNHNY and SVGAGI (reference sequence). V was pared by 0 bases and J by 3 bases, with 9 bases between. CDR3 nucleotides: TGTGCCAGCAGTTACTCAGAGGGTGACTACGAGCAGTACTTC. This sequence encodes CASSYSEGDYEQYF.

CDR3 DNA sequence: TGTGCCAGCTCCCAGAAGAGGGAAACGAATGAAAAACTGTTTTTT. This gives the protein CASSQKRETNEKLFF. The gene calls are TRBV18 and TRBJ1-4; the D is unclear. The V gene's germline CDR1 is KGHSH and CDR2 LQKENI. The CDR3 has 15 amino acids. V shed 6 bases and J shed 5 bases, with 16 bases lying between them.

CDR3 nucleotide sequence: TGTGCCAGCAGCGTAGGGCCGGGGAGCACCGGGGAGCTGTTTTTT. Amino acids: CASSVGPGSTGELFF. The rearrangement uses TRBV9 and TRBJ2-2, with D tentatively TRBD2 (5 bases). CDR3 length: 15 amino acids. The V end was cut by 0 bases, the J end by 4 bases, with 10 bases between. CDR1 is SGDLS, CDR2 YYNGEE, per germline. Combining the CDR3 with reference TRBV9 and TRBJ2-2 gives the whole variable domain DSGVTQTPKHLITATGQRVTLRCSPRSGDLSVYWYQQSLDQGLQFLIQYYNGEERAKGNILERFSAQQFPDLHSELNLSSLELGDSALYFCASSVGPGSTGELFFGEGSRLTVL.

The rearrangement joins TRBV27 to TRBJ1-4; D not resolved. The V and J ends lost 2 bases and 3 bases respectively, with 10 bases between them. Germline V lookup: CDR1 MNHEY, CDR2 SMNVEV (reference sequence). This CDR3 has 15 residues. The CDR3 sequence: CASSLRSRANEKLFF. The CDR3 DNA reads as TGTGCCAGCAGTTTAAGGTCCCGGGCTAATGAAAAACTGTTTTTT.

V and J are TRBV1 and TRBJ2-4; the table names TRBD2, a call not compared with the DNA. TRBV1 counts as a pseudogene. The CDR3 has 16 amino acids. The CDR3 DNA sequence: TGCACCAGCAGCCATCGGTTAGCGGGAGCCAAAAACATTCAGTACTTC. It encodes CTSSHRLAGAKNIQYF.

The J gene is TRBJ1-1, the V gene TRBV6-1, with 8 bases that match TRBD1. This CDR3 has 14 residues. V shed 6 bases and J 11 bases; nucleotides not matched to a gene: 14. Per the germline V gene, CDR1 is MNHNS and CDR2 is SASEGT. DNA of the CDR3: TGTGCCAGCAGCGGTACAGGGACAGGAAGGTTGGCTTTCTTT. Residues: CASSGTGTGRLAFF.

The rearrangement joins TRBV2 to TRBJ1-2; D uncertain. The CDR3 consists of 14 residues. Germline V gene lookup returns CDR1 SNHLY and CDR2 FYNNEI. Trimming took 2 bases from V and 4 from J, leaving 11 bases between them. CDR3 nucleotide sequence: TGTGCCAGCAGTGAACAGGATACCTCCTATGGCTACACCTTC. Amino acids: CASSEQDTSYGYTF. Supplemented by reference TRBV2 and TRBJ1-2, the full variable domain reads EPEVTQTPSHQVTQMGQEVILRCVPISNHLYFYWYRQILGQKVEFLVSFYNNEISEKSEIFDDQFSVERPDGSNFTLKIRSTKLEDSAMYFCASSEQDTSYGYTFGSGTRLTVV.

This clone was found once. In DNA, the CDR3 is TGCAGCGTGGGGGACAGGGGCGTTGACCCCATTCGGGATACGCAGTATTTT. It translates to CSVGDRGVDPIRDTQYF. The chain joins TRBV29-1 to TRBJ2-3; 10 bases map to TRBD1. Germline V gives CDR1 SQVTM, CDR2 ANQGSEA. V was clipped by 6 bases and J by 6 bases; unmatched bases: 18. This CDR3 is built from 17 residues.

This clone was detected once. The chain uses TRBV10-2 and TRBJ2-1; possible D gene TRBD2, 5 bases. Germline CDR1 and CDR2: WSHSY and SAAADI. The CDR3 runs 14 residues. The CDR3, as DNA: TGCGCAACATCACTAGTTGGGGAGTTCGATGAGCAGTTCTTC. Protein product: CATSLVGEFDEQFF.

Only one count was recorded for this clone. V is TRBV7-2 and J is TRBJ1-4; no clear D gene. Germline V lookup: CDR1 SGHTA, CDR2 FQGNSA. Trimming took off 5 bases at V and 4 bases at J, with 8 bases between the two ends. The CDR3 has 13 amino acids. The CDR3 DNA reads as TGTGCCAGCAGCATCAGTTATAATGAAAAACTGTTTTTT. The encoded protein is CASSISYNEKLFF.

V usage is TRBV5-1 and J usage is TRBJ1-2, with 8 bases lining up with TRBD1. Germline values: CDR1 SGHRS, CDR2 YFSETQ. The ends lost 4 bases at V and 7 bases at J; junction bases unmatched: 12. The CDR3 sequence is 15 residues long. The DNA for the CDR3 is TGCGCCAGCAGCGTAACCCCAGGGGGCGATGGTGGCTACACCTTC. Encoded protein: CASSVTPGGDGGYTF.

V is TRBV4-3 and J is TRBJ2-3, with 15 bases aligning to TRBD2. V lost 3 bases and J lost 5; bases outside the gene matches: 0. The CDR3 extends over 15 amino acids. Germline V CDR1 and CDR2: LGHNA, YSLEER. The CDR3 sequence is CASSQGLAGGDTQYF. The DNA for the CDR3 is TGCGCCAGCAGCCAGGGACTAGCGGGGGGAGATACGCAGTATTTT.

The chain recombines TRBV7-2 with TRBJ1-5; 7 nucleotides agree with TRBD1. Germline CDR1 SGHTA, CDR2 FQGNSA. The CDR3 loop spans 13 amino acids. J was trimmed by 3 bases and V by 6 bases; bases with no gene match: 2. The CDR3 DNA reads as TGTGCCAGCAGGGGACAGTACAATCAGCCCCAGCATTTT. Translating it yields CASRGQYNQPQHF. Looking up the rest from reference TRBV7-2 and TRBJ1-5 gives the full variable domain: GAGVSQSPSNKVTEKGKDVELRCDPISGHTALYWYRQSLGQGLEFLIYFQGNSAPDKSGLPSDRFSAERTGGSVSTLTIQRTQQEDSAVYLCASRGQYNQPQHFGDGTRLSIL.

This clone was detected many times. The chain recombines TRBV5-4 with TRBJ2-2; D perhaps matches TRBD2 (6 bases). Germline loops: CDR1 SGHNT, CDR2 YYREEE (reference sequence). With 0 bases removed from V and 6 bases from J, the gap between germline ends came to 12 bases. CDR3 size: 15 residues. The CDR3 region is CASSLGRGGSGELFF. For the CDR3, the DNA is TGTGCCAGCAGCTTGGGTAGGGGAGGCTCCGGGGAGCTGTTTTTT.

The chain is built from TRBV27 and TRBJ2-6; 9 nucleotides align to TRBD2. V dropped 2 bases and J dropped 2; count of bases not matched to a gene: 4. Germline V CDR1 and CDR2: MNHEY, SMNVEV (reference sequence). This CDR3 has 17 amino acids. In nucleotides, the CDR3 is TGTGCCAGCAGTTTAAGTAGCGGGGGTACTGGGGCCAACGTCCTGACTTTC. It specifies CASSLSSGGTGANVLTF.

This rearrangement joins TRBV6-4 to TRBJ1-2; TRBD1 aligns across 9 bases. CDR1 MRHNA and CDR2 SNTAGT come from the germline V gene. Trimming at V came to 6 bases and at J to 4 bases, leaving 6 bases not matched to a gene. This CDR3 region has 14 residues. CDR3 protein: CASSIQGAGYGYTF. CDR3 nucleotides: TGTGCCAGCAGCATACAGGGGGCTGGCTATGGCTACACCTTC.

The chain employs TRBV5-1 and TRBJ1-4; possible D gene TRBD1, 5 bases. V lost 2 bases, J lost 0 bases, and 11 bases lay in between. Germline CDR1 SGHRS, CDR2 YFSETQ. CDR3 size: 16 residues. The CDR3 region is CASSFSGFATNEKLFF. The CDR3 DNA follows: TGCGCCAGCAGCTTTTCAGGGTTTGCAACTAATGAAAAACTGTTTTTT.

This clone was seen only a few times. The genes are TRBV4-1 and TRBJ1-4; D is undetermined. V lost 1 base, J lost 5 bases, and 14 bases lay in between. The germline gives CDR1 MGHRA, CDR2 YSYEKL. The CDR3 length is 16 residues. CDR3 in amino acids: CASSQGGGPKNEKLFF. The DNA of the CDR3 is TGCGCCAGCAGCCAAGGTGGCGGCCCCAAAAATGAAAAACTGTTTTTT.

A single count supports this clone. The chain uses TRBV6-6 and TRBJ2-7; a weak D match, TRBD2 (5 bases). Germline CDR1 MNHNY, CDR2 SVGAGI (reference sequence). Trimming stripped 5 bases from V and 4 bases from J, with 9 bases between. This CDR3 has 12 amino acids. The CDR3 DNA follows: TGTGCCAGCAGTCAACTAGATTACGAGCAGTACTTC. It specifies CASSQLDYEQYF.